Following are 3 T cell receptor beta chains from one sample sequenced in a study of blood T cell repertoires in COVID-19. Assay: immunoSEQ multiplex PCR; the TCRdb copy retains only in-frame clones and omits some. The data contain about 200,000 clones, approximately 78% of them singletons. Sequenced input: peripheral blood. Receptors were obtained from a woman aged 80 or older with active or convalescent COVID-19.

The V gene is TRBV7-9, the J gene TRBJ2-3; TRBD2 aligns across 9 bases. With V trimmed by 5 bases and J by 3 bases, 9 bases remained unmatched. Germline CDR1 is SEHNR and CDR2 is FQNEAQ (reference sequence). CDR3 size: 16 residues. The CDR3 region is CASSARTSDSTDTQYF. The CDR3 coding sequence is TGTGCCAGCAGCGCCAGGACTAGCGATTCAACAGATACGCAGTATTTT.

The CDR3 region has the DNA TGTGCCAGCAGCAGAAGACAGGGCGCCCCCACACTCAACACTGAAGCTTTCTTT. This sequence encodes CASSRRQGAPTLNTEAFF. The gene calls are TRBV27 and TRBJ1-1; TRBD1 matches at 7 bases. The length of the CDR3 is 18 residues. The V and J ends lost 6 bases and 2 bases, in that order; junction bases with no gene match: 18. Per the germline V gene, CDR1 is MNHEY and CDR2 is SMNVEV (reference sequence).

The rearrangement joins TRBV5-6 to TRBJ2-1; D might be TRBD2 (6 bases). The CDR3 covers 15 residues. The germline V and J ends were trimmed by 0 bases and 8 bases, with 15 bases remaining between them. The germline V gene has CDR1 SGHDT and CDR2 YYEEEE. CDR3 bases: TGTGCCAGCAGCTTGGTTGGACTAAATACCCATGAGCAGTTCTTC. Translated, it gives CASSLVGLNTHEQFF.